The sequence of this TCR beta chain was determined in a study of T cells in localized non-small cell lung cancer. Study-level findings and limits: Sequence data derive from only one tumor region, so heterogeneity remains possible. Higher blood T cell density went with longer overall survival. The study found T cell clonality highest in uninvolved adjacent lung, above tumor. Adjacent lung tissue had a median around 50 of the top 100 clones found in the tumor.

Remarks on this clone: Its target is not known.

Some clones are missing from TCRdb's copy, which holds only in-frame ones; the method was immunoSEQ multiplex PCR. The sample includes tens of thousands of clones, around 90% of them seen just once. The CDR3 loop spans 15 amino acids. Unmatched junction bases numbered 2, after V lost 1 base and J lost 4 bases. In germline, CDR1 is SGHNT, CDR2 YYREEE (reference sequence). This receptor was obtained from a female donor of 60 years or more with stage II lung adenocarcinoma. This specimen was peripheral blood mononuclear cells, taken before any cancer treatment. V is TRBV5-4 and J is TRBJ1-1; 12 bases are shared with TRBD1. CDR3 protein: CASSLPGQGATEAFF. The CDR3 DNA is TGTGCCAGCAGCTTGCCGGGACAGGGGGCCACTGAAGCTTTCTTT. Drawing the rest from reference TRBV5-4 and TRBJ1-1, the complete variable domain is ETGVTQSPTHLIKTRGQQVTLRCSSQSGHNTVSWYQQALGQGPQFIFQYYREEENGRGNFPPRFSGLQFPNYSSELNVNALELDDSALYLCASSLPGQGATEAFFGQGTRLTVV.